One and the same sample provided the 27 T cell receptor beta chains below, sequenced in a study of shared clonotypes between healthy human individuals. Method: immunoSEQ multiplex PCR; TCRdb's copy keeps in-frame clones and lacks some. Of more than 850,000 clones in the sample, around 82% were seen once. Material: memory CD4+ T cells from PBMCs. Stated subset: CD45RA-negative fraction. These receptors were collected from a man aged 18 to 30 in good health. Some clones in this sample may be carry-over from other donors' samples.

On this clone: Additional DNA sequences in this sample encode the identical CDR3. This rearrangement joins TRBV4-3 to TRBJ2-5; 7 bases match TRBD1. This CDR3 spans 14 amino acids. CDR1 LGHNA and CDR2 YSLEER come from the germline V gene. Germline trimming cut 4 bases from V and 2 bases from J; bases unmatched to any gene: 4. In DNA, the CDR3 is TGCGCCAGCAGCCTGGACAGGAATCAAGAGACCCAGTACTTC. It is translated as CASSLDRNQETQYF.

The V and J genes are TRBV19 and TRBJ2-1, with D tentatively TRBD2 (5 bases). This CDR3 spans 12 amino acids. Trimming shortened V by 5 bases and J by 10 bases, and 12 bases separated the two germline ends. The germline V gene encodes CDR1 LNHDA and CDR2 SQIVND (reference sequence). The CDR3 DNA follows: TGTGCCAGTAGTCCCATCGGCGGGGAGCAGTTCTTC. It yields the protein CASSPIGGEQFF.

The chain carries TRBV11-1 and TRBJ2-6; D is unclear. The CDR3 runs 15 residues. The ends were cut back, 5 bases at V and 4 bases at J, with 12 bases in the middle. CDR1 is SGHAT, CDR2 FQDESV, per germline (reference sequence). The CDR3 reads CASSHSDAGANVLTF. Here the CDR3 DNA reads TGTGCCAGCAGCCACTCAGATGCGGGGGCCAACGTCCTGACTTTC.

The chain carries TRBV6-6 and TRBJ1-3; D might be TRBD1 (5 bases). Germline assignment: CDR1 MNHNY and CDR2 SVGAGI (reference sequence). The V gene lost 7 bases and the J gene lost 2 bases, with 15 bases spanning the gap. The CDR3 loop spans 15 amino acids. In DNA, the CDR3 is TGTGCCAGCACCGCCGGGGGAGGGGCTGGAAACACCATATATTTT. Amino acids: CASTAGGGAGNTIYF.

The chain combines TRBV5-8 with TRBJ1-3; unclear D gene. Trimming removed 3 bases from V and 4 bases from J, with 8 bases in between. The germline V gene encodes CDR1 SGHTS and CDR2 YDEGEE. The CDR3 spans 13 residues. The CDR3 DNA reads TGTGCCAGCAGCTCAGCTCAGGGAAACACCATATATTTT. This translates into CASSSAQGNTIYF.

The genes are TRBV5-8 and TRBJ2-5; no clear D. The CDR3 runs to 13 residues. CDR1 is SGHTS and CDR2 is YDEGEE in the germline V gene. Trimming took off 2 bases at V and 0 bases at J, with 5 bases between the two ends. Here the CDR3 reads CASSFLYQETQYF. Written as DNA, the CDR3 is TGTGCCAGCAGCTTTTTGTACCAAGAGACCCAGTACTTC.

This clone was recorded a few times. The gene calls are TRBV19 and TRBJ1-2; D gene ambiguous. CDR1 is LNHDA, CDR2 SQIVND, per germline (reference sequence). The CDR3 sequence is 15 residues long. The germline V and J ends were trimmed by 4 bases and 6 bases, with 18 bases remaining between them. The CDR3 DNA reads TGTGCCAGTAGTAGGGAAGGAGTGGGTAGCGATGGCTACACCTTC. This codes for CASSREGVGSDGYTF. Looking up the rest from reference TRBV19 and TRBJ1-2 gives the full variable domain: DGGITQSPKYLFRKEGQNVTLSCEQNLNHDAMYWYRQDPGQGLRLIYYSQIVNDFQKGDIAEGYSVSREKKESFPLTVTSAQKNPTAFYLCASSREGVGSDGYTFGSGTRLTVV.

In this sample, this clone turned up a few times. The chain recombines TRBV4-1 with TRBJ1-5, with D unresolved. V was trimmed by 0 bases and J by 7 bases, leaving 7 bases between them. Germline CDR1 and CDR2: MGHRA and YSYEKL. The CDR3 contains 13 residues. The DNA for the CDR3 is TGCGCCAGCAGCCAAGATCCGATCCAGCCCCAGCATTTT. This encodes CASSQDPIQPQHF.

The rearrangement uses TRBV5-4 and TRBJ1-1; tentative D call: TRBD1 (5 bases). Between the trimmed V and J ends, which lost 4 bases and 0 bases, there was a span of 16 bases. The CDR3 is made up of 16 amino acids. The V gene's germline CDR1 is SGHNT and CDR2 YYREEE (reference sequence). CDR3 DNA sequence: TGTGCCAGCAGCCGGGCGGGGGGAGGTTTGAACACTGAAGCTTTCTTT. It yields the protein CASSRAGGGLNTEAFF. The full variable domain, with the rest looked up from reference TRBV5-4 and TRBJ1-1, is ETGVTQSPTHLIKTRGQQVTLRCSSQSGHNTVSWYQQALGQGPQFIFQYYREEENGRGNFPPRFSGLQFPNYSSELNVNALELDDSALYLCASSRAGGGLNTEAFFGQGTRLTVV.

The gene calls are TRBV19 and TRBJ1-1; no firm D call. Per the germline V gene, CDR1 is LNHDA and CDR2 is SQIVND (reference sequence). The ends were cut back, 3 bases at V and 4 bases at J, with 12 bases in the middle. CDR3 length: 14 amino acids. CDR3 in amino acids: CASSIDVVATEAFF. Written as DNA, the CDR3 is TGTGCCAGTAGTATTGACGTGGTGGCCACTGAAGCTTTCTTT.

The gene calls are TRBV28 and TRBJ1-1; TRBD1 aligns across 9 bases. The CDR3 is 15 amino acids. The germline V gene has CDR1 MDHEN and CDR2 SYDVKM. V lost 6 bases and J lost 4; bases outside the gene matches: 9. The CDR3 here is CASRPQGATVTEAFF. CDR3 in DNA: TGTGCCAGCAGACCACAGGGGGCTACGGTCACTGAAGCTTTCTTT.

V gene TRBV5-1 combines with J gene TRBJ2-5; no firm D call. The J call could be wrong; TRBJ2-7 is a better fit for the DNA end. CDR3 length: 12 residues. Germline V gene data show CDR1 as SGHRS and CDR2 as YFSETQ. CDR3 bases: TGCGCCAGCAGCTTGGCATCGTACGAGCAGTACTTC. Translating gives CASSLASYEQYF.

V gene TRBV5-1 combines with J gene TRBJ1-2; perhaps TRBD1 as D (5 bases). This CDR3 is 15 amino acids long. The germline CDR1 and CDR2 sequences are SGHRS and YFSETQ. The V end was cut by 4 bases, the J end by 0 bases, with 13 bases between. The CDR3 DNA sequence: TGCGCCAGCAGCCCTACAGGATCTTCTAACTATGGCTACACCTTC. It translates to CASSPTGSSNYGYTF.

The V call is TRBV28, the J call TRBJ1-2; possibly TRBD1 for D (5 bases). The CDR3 spans 13 residues. Germline V gives CDR1 MDHEN, CDR2 SYDVKM. V dropped 5 bases and J dropped 4 bases, with 11 bases sitting between them. CDR3 DNA: TGTGCCAGCAGTATAAGGGACGGCTATGGCTACACCTTC. Translation: CASSIRDGYGYTF.

The V call is TRBV28, the J call TRBJ1-2, with 9 bases matching TRBD1. Trimming removed 3 bases from V and 0 bases from J; junction bases left unmatched: 11. There are 18 residues in the CDR3. From germline, CDR1 is MDHEN and CDR2 SYDVKM. The CDR3 DNA follows: TGTGCCAGCAGTTTTCCGGGACAGGGTGGTATAGCTAACTATGGCTACACCTTC. Translation: CASSFPGQGGIANYGYTF.

V gene TRBV18 combines with J gene TRBJ1-1, with 10 bases that match TRBD1. The CDR3 is made up of 14 amino acids. The germline gives CDR1 KGHSH, CDR2 LQKENI. The V and J ends lost 3 bases and 6 bases, in that order; junction bases with no gene match: 4. CDR3 DNA sequence: TGTGCCAGCTCACCTGAGACAGGGGGCTCTGAAGCTTTCTTT. It is translated as CASSPETGGSEAFF.

The chain has TRBV6-4 and TRBJ2-5; 8 bases fit TRBD1. V was pared by 10 bases and J by 6 bases, with 16 bases of the junction left unmatched. Per germline, CDR1 MRHNA and CDR2 SNTAGT. This CDR3 spans 15 amino acids. Written as DNA, the CDR3 is TGTGCCAACAGGGGGGAAGGGACCCAAGAGAAGACCCAGTACTTC. Residues: CANRGEGTQEKTQYF.

This chain joins TRBV27 and TRBJ2-5; 7 positions agree with TRBD1. Germline CDR1 is MNHEY and CDR2 is SMNVEV (reference sequence). V was pared by 3 bases and J by 4 bases, with 2 bases of the junction left unmatched. The CDR3 consists of 13 residues. The CDR3 protein is CASSFQGVETQYF. The CDR3 bases are TGTGCCAGCAGTTTTCAGGGGGTAGAGACCCAGTACTTC.

The CDR3 DNA sequence: TGTGCCAGCAGCAGACTAGCGGCCTCCTACAATGAGCAGTTCTTC. This codes for CASSRLAASYNEQFF. This chain connects TRBV11-2 to TRBJ2-1; 9 nucleotides match TRBD2. The CDR3 totals 15 residues. V trimming: 5 bases; J trimming: 0 bases; junction bases outside the gene matches: 2. CDR1 and CDR2 from the germline V gene are SGHAT and FQNNGV.

With regard to this clone: Other nucleotide sequences in the sample specify the same CDR3. The chain is built from TRBV9 and TRBJ2-1; D remains ambiguous. V was clipped by 3 bases and J by 3 bases, with 13 bases between them. CDR3 size: 15 residues. Germline-derived CDR1 and CDR2 are SGDLS and YYNGEE. The CDR3 is CASSASSGSYNEQFF. CDR3 nucleotides: TGTGCCAGCAGCGCAAGTAGTGGCAGCTACAATGAGCAGTTCTTC.

The rearrangement links TRBV9 to TRBJ2-3; 8 nucleotides agree with TRBD2. CDR1 SGDLS and CDR2 YYNGEE come from the germline V gene. The ends lost 3 bases at V and 5 bases at J; junction bases unmatched: 14. This CDR3 spans 17 amino acids. The CDR3 DNA reads TGTGCCAGCAGCGGCGAGGGAGGAGCGGGAGTGGGAGATACGCAGTATTTT. Its protein is CASSGEGGAGVGDTQYF.

The chain has TRBV28 and TRBJ1-4, with D maybe TRBD1 (5 bases). V was cut by 3 bases and J by 0 bases, with 5 bases left in between. The germline V gene encodes CDR1 MDHEN and CDR2 SYDVKM. The CDR3 is 14 residues long. The CDR3 reads CASSFRATNEKLFF. CDR3 in DNA: TGTGCCAGCAGTTTCAGGGCAACTAATGAAAAACTGTTTTTT.

In its sample, this clone was seen many times. The V and J genes are TRBV5-1 and TRBJ1-4, with TRBD1 matching over 8 bases. J lost 8 bases, V lost 5 bases, and 5 bases had no gene match. CDR3 length equals 13 residues. Germline loops: CDR1 SGHRS, CDR2 YFSETQ. CDR3 nucleotides: TGCGCCAGCAGTAGACAGGGGAACGAAAAACTGTTTTTT. Protein product: CASSRQGNEKLFF.

The rearrangement uses TRBV5-1 and TRBJ2-1; TRBD2 might be the D (6 bases). The length of the CDR3 is 15 residues. CDR1 SGHRS and CDR2 YFSETQ come from the germline V gene. The V end lost 6 bases, the J end lost 0 bases, and 13 bases lay between the germline ends. CDR3 bases: TGCGCCAGCACCCAGCTGGGAGGCTCCTACAATGAGCAGTTCTTC. Protein product: CASTQLGGSYNEQFF.

Remarks on this clone: The same CDR3 also results from other DNA sequences found in this sample. The chain links TRBV10-3 to TRBJ2-3; no definite D call. The CDR3 consists of 12 residues. V lost 5 bases and J 0 bases, leaving 3 bases between the germline ends. From germline, CDR1 is ENHRY and CDR2 SYGVKD. CDR3 region: CAISPSTDTQYF. In DNA, the CDR3 is TGTGCCATCAGTCCTAGCACAGATACGCAGTATTTT.

On this clone: The sample contains more than one DNA sequence encoding this CDR3. The V and J genes are TRBV5-1 and TRBJ2-7; 9 nucleotides align to TRBD1. V trimming: 4 bases; J trimming: 2 bases; junction bases outside the gene matches: 1. CDR1 SGHRS and CDR2 YFSETQ come from the germline V gene. CDR3 length: 13 amino acids. The CDR3, as DNA: TGCGCCAGCAGCAGGGACAGGGCCTACGAGCAGTACTTC. Translating it yields CASSRDRAYEQYF.

The genes are TRBV13 and TRBJ2-7; TRBD2 matches at 8 bases. Per germline, CDR1 PRHDT and CDR2 FYEKMQ (reference sequence). The CDR3 spans 16 residues. Trimming removed 5 bases from V and 4 bases from J; junction bases left unmatched: 13. In DNA, the CDR3 is TGTGCCAGCAGCGCCGGGACTAGGCAGGGAGGGTACGAGCAGTACTTC. This sequence encodes CASSAGTRQGGYEQYF.